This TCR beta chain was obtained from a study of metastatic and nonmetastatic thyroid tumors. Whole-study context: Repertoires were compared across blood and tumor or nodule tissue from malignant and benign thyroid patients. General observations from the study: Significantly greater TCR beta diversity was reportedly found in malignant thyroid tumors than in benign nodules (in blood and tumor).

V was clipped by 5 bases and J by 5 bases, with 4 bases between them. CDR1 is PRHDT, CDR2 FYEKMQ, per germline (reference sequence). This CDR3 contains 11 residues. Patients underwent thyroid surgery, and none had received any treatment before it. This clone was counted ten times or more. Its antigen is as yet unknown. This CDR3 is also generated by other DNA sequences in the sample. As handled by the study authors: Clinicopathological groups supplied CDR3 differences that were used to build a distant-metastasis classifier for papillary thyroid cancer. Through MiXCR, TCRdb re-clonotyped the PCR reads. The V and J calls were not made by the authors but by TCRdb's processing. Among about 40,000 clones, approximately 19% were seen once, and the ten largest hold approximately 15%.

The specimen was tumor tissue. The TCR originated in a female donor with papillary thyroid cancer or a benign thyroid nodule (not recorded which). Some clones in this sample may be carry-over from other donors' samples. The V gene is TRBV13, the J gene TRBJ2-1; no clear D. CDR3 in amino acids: CASSKNNEQFF. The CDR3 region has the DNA TGTGCCAGCAGCAAGAACAATGAGCAGTTCTTC.